The 16 T cell receptor beta chains reported below all come from one sample, sequenced in a study of multiple sclerosis patients with progressive multifocal leukoencephalopathy. Stated time point: before natalizumab initiation. Some clones are missing from TCRdb's copy, which holds only in-frame ones; the method was immunoSEQ multiplex PCR. Among 25,000 to 35,000 clones listed, 85% to 95% were seen once. The material sequenced was PBMCs. These receptors originate from a man aged 25 to 40 with multiple sclerosis.

The V and J genes are TRBV9 and TRBJ2-5; TRBD2 aligns across 12 bases. There are 16 residues in the CDR3. V was clipped by 4 bases and J by 7 bases; unmatched bases: 11. Germline V lookup: CDR1 SGDLS, CDR2 YYNGEE. The CDR3, as DNA: TGTGCCAGCAGCCACGGGACTAGCGGGCTCGAAGGGACCCAGTACTTC. Amino acids: CASSHGTSGLEGTQYF.

V gene TRBV7-2 combines with J gene TRBJ2-7; maybe TRBD2 (7 bases). V was cut by 1 base and J by 2 bases, with 15 bases left in between. CDR1 and CDR2 (germline): SGHTA, FQGNSA. The CDR3 contains 16 residues. The CDR3 here is CASSLGWTGGAYEQYF. Here the CDR3 DNA reads TGTGCCAGCAGCTTAGGTTGGACGGGGGGCGCCTACGAGCAGTACTTC.

The chain couples TRBV6-5 to TRBJ1-1, with unresolved D. Germline CDR1 MNHEY, CDR2 SVGAGI. CDR3 length: 14 residues. V lost 5 bases, J lost 1 base, and 11 bases lay in between. This chain's CDR3 is CASSALFPNTEAFF. DNA of the CDR3: TGTGCCAGCAGTGCATTGTTCCCGAACACTGAAGCTTTCTTT.

A few counts support this clone. CDR3 bases: TGTGCCAGCAGCGGCCGGGACAGGGGGCACTATGGCTACACCTTC. It specifies CASSGRDRGHYGYTF. The chain recombines TRBV5-6 with TRBJ1-2; 12 bases are shared with TRBD1. The germline V gene has CDR1 SGHDT and CDR2 YYEEEE. This CDR3 spans 15 amino acids. The V gene end was trimmed by 4 bases and the J gene end by 3 bases; junction bases not matched to a gene: 4.

The CDR3 protein is CASSPRDRGPYEQYF. In DNA, the CDR3 is TGCGCCAGCAGCCCTCGGGACAGGGGGCCATACGAGCAGTACTTC. This chain links TRBV4-3 with TRBJ2-7, with 12 bases fitting TRBD1. This CDR3 region has 15 residues. Germline V gene lookup returns CDR1 LGHNA and CDR2 YSLEER. J lost 4 bases, V lost 4 bases, and 5 bases had no gene match.

The chain recombines TRBV10-3 with TRBJ2-7; D is unresolved. CDR3 size: 13 residues. V gave up 3 bases and J gave up 1 base, with 7 bases separating them. CDR1 and CDR2 (germline): ENHRY, SYGVKD. The CDR3 region has the DNA TGTGCCATCAGTGAAGGCAAATCCTACGAGCAGTACTTC. As protein: CAISEGKSYEQYF.

V and J are TRBV5-6 and TRBJ2-1; 14 bases agree with TRBD2. From germline, CDR1 is SGHDT and CDR2 YYEEEE. The CDR3 has 17 amino acids. With V trimmed by 3 bases and J by 5 bases, 7 bases remained unmatched. CDR3 sequence: CASSYEPGLAGDNEQFF. The CDR3 bases are TGTGCCAGCAGCTACGAACCGGGACTAGCGGGAGACAATGAGCAGTTCTTC.

V is TRBV27 and J is TRBJ1-5, with a weak D call TRBD1 (5 bases). The CDR3 spans 18 residues. V was trimmed by 3 bases and J by 0 bases, leaving 18 bases between them. Germline values: CDR1 MNHEY, CDR2 SMNVEV (reference sequence). The CDR3 DNA reads TGTGCCAGCAGTTTCCGGATACCGGGACTGACTAGCAATCAGCCCCAGCATTTT. Its protein is CASSFRIPGLTSNQPQHF.

The CDR3 is CASSDGHVGETQYF. The CDR3 nucleotides read TGTGCCAGCTCAGACGGGCATGTGGGAGAGACCCAGTACTTC. The gene calls are TRBV18 and TRBJ2-5; D not resolved. Germline assignment: CDR1 KGHSH and CDR2 LQKENI. The V end lost 5 bases, the J end lost 4 bases, and 14 bases lay between the germline ends. The CDR3 runs to 14 residues.

The J gene is TRBJ2-5, the V gene TRBV7-9; D uncertain. The DNA end is a closer match to TRBJ2-7, so the J assignment may be wrong. Germline-derived CDR1 and CDR2 are SEHNR and FQNEAQ (reference sequence). The CDR3 consists of 13 residues. The CDR3 loop reads CASSLDPDYEQYF. In nucleotides, the CDR3 is TGTGCCAGCAGCTTAGACCCAGACTACGAGCAGTACTTC.

This clone has just one count. The chain carries TRBV4-1 and TRBJ2-5, with D perhaps TRBD2 (5 bases). The CDR3 is 15 residues long. Germline V CDR1 and CDR2: MGHRA, YSYEKL. V lost 0 bases, J lost 3 bases, and 11 bases lay in between. CDR3 nucleotide sequence: TGCGCCAGCAGCCAAGAAAAGAGCGGTAAAGAGACCCAGTACTTC. This translates into CASSQEKSGKETQYF.

The chain has TRBV6-5 and TRBJ2-2, with no clear D. From germline, CDR1 is MNHEY and CDR2 SVGAGI. The V gene lost 2 bases and the J gene lost 6 bases, with 4 bases spanning the gap. The CDR3 length is 12 residues. CDR3 DNA: TGTGCCAGCAGTTACGGGGCCGGGGAGCTGTTTTTT. Protein product: CASSYGAGELFF.

This rearrangement joins TRBV25-1 to TRBJ2-5, with D tentatively TRBD1 (6 bases). From germline, CDR1 is MGHDK and CDR2 SYGVNS. CDR3 length: 15 amino acids. V gave up 5 bases and J gave up 5 bases, with 18 bases separating them. CDR3: CASSNTGTPGETQYF. The CDR3 DNA reads as TGTGCCAGCAGTAATACCGGGACACCGGGGGAGACCCAGTACTTC.

The J gene is TRBJ2-3, the V gene TRBV5-1; 8 nucleotides agree with TRBD2. The CDR3 runs to 17 residues. The ends lost 1 base at V and 10 bases at J; junction bases unmatched: 17. In germline, CDR1 is SGHRS, CDR2 YFSETQ. The CDR3 nucleotides are TGCGCCAGCAGCTTGAATTTAGCGGGAAAGACCCCCTTCGCGCAGTATTTT. Encoded protein: CASSLNLAGKTPFAQYF.

The chain employs TRBV7-8 and TRBJ1-1, with D unresolved. Germline lookup yields CDR1 SGHVS and CDR2 FQNEAQ. V was shortened by 5 bases and J by 3 bases, with 7 bases between the two germline ends. This CDR3 is built from 12 residues. CDR3 sequence (DNA): TGTGCCAGCAGCCCCCGTCACACTGAAGCTTTCTTT. Its translation: CASSPRHTEAFF.

The chain combines TRBV5-8 with TRBJ2-5, with D uncertain. The CDR3 runs 13 residues. Trimming pared 1 base from V and 3 bases from J, leaving 7 bases between. The germline V gene has CDR1 SGHTS and CDR2 YDEGEE. The CDR3 DNA follows: TGTGCCAGCAGCTTGTCGCTAGAAGAGACCCAGTACTTC. It codes for CASSLSLEETQYF.